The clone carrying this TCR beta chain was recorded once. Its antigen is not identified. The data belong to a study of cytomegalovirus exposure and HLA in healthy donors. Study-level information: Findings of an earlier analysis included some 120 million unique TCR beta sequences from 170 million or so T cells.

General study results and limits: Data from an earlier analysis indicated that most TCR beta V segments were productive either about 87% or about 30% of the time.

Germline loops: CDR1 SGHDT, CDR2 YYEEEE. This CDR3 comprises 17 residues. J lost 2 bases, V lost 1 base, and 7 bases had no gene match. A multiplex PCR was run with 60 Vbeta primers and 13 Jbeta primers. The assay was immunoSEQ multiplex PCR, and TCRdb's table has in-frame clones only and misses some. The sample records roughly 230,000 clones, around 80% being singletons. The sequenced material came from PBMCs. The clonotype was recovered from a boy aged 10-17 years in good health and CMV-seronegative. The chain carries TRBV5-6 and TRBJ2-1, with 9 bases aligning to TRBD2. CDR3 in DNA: TGTGCCAGCAGCTTGCAGGGGCTAGCGGGGCCCTACAATGAGCAGTTCTTC. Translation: CASSLQGLAGPYNEQFF.